This T cell receptor (beta chain) was identified during a study of T cells in Graves' hyperthyroidism and ophthalmopathy. Across the study: Initial diagnosis, before any treatment, was when peripheral blood was collected.

This clonotype appeared many times. Disease lasting under 3 months, a NOSPECS grade of at least 4, and a Clinical Activity Score of at least 3 were features of the ophthalmopathy patients. Uncontrolled infection, other autoimmune disease, pregnancy or lactation disqualified patients from enrolment. Germline CDR1 and CDR2: DFQATT and SNEGSKA (reference sequence). V was cut by 2 bases and J by 6 bases, with 12 bases left in between. This CDR3 contains 13 residues. TCR beta CDR3 regions were amplified from RNA. A first-round RT-PCR of the TCR CDR3 used the HTBI primer set. TCRdb processed the multiplex PCR reads anew with MiXCR; each CDR3 protein has one entry. The sample yields under 500,000 distinct CDR3 sequences, about 14% seen once.

This chain joins TRBV20-1 and TRBJ2-3; D possibly corresponds to TRBD2 (6 bases). Sequenced input: blood. The TCR sequence derives from a man aged 50-59 years with Graves' ophthalmopathy. The CDR3 region has the DNA TGCAGTGCTAGACTAGCGAGCGGGGATACGCAGTATTTT. Translating it yields CSARLASGDTQYF.